This T cell receptor (beta chain) was identified in a study of cytomegalovirus exposure and HLA in healthy donors. The CDR3 covers 11 residues. The V gene end was trimmed by 4 bases and the J gene end by 9 bases; junction bases not matched to a gene: 1. Germline CDR1 and CDR2: SGHNT and YYREEE (reference sequence). 60 Vbeta and 13 Jbeta primers were used in PCR. Repertoires were generated with immunoSEQ multiplex PCR, while TCRdb's copy carries only in-frame clones and drops some. The table counts roughly 220,000 clones; 0.9% to 1.4% lies in the top ten. This receptor was obtained from a girl aged 2-10 years in good health and CMV-seropositive. What was sequenced was PBMCs. The V call is TRBV5-4, the J call TRBJ1-3; TRBD1 matches at 7 bases. The CDR3 region has the DNA TGTGCCAGCAGCGCAGGGGGCACCATATATTTT. Protein: CASSAGGTIYF.